Following are 17 T cell receptor beta chains from one sample sequenced in a study of OX40 agonist ivuxolimab in advanced cancers. The data were produced by immunoSEQ multiplex PCR, yet TCRdb's version contains in-frame clones alone and is incomplete. The sample includes approximately 83,000 clones, approximately 84% seen only once; the top ten take 3.5% to 6%. The source was CD4+ or CD8+ T cells sorted from blood, collected in a trial of the OX40 agonist ivuxolimab. These receptors were taken from an adult with an advanced solid tumor such as melanoma, head and neck, liver or kidney cancer.

This clone was observed once. V usage is TRBV30 and J usage is TRBJ2-1; D is unresolved. In germline, CDR1 is GTSNPN, CDR2 SVGIG (reference sequence). Trimming shortened V by 5 bases and J by 9 bases, and 17 bases separated the two germline ends. The CDR3 runs to 13 residues. The CDR3 DNA reads TGTGCCTGGGTCCTGGGCGGATCAGGTGAGCAGTTCTTC. Encoded protein: CAWVLGGSGEQFF.

The V call is TRBV19, the J call TRBJ1-3; 8 positions agree with TRBD1. The CDR3 sequence is 18 residues long. Losses at the gene ends were 5 bases for V and 2 bases for J; bases not matched to a gene: 14. Germline CDR1 and CDR2: LNHDA and SQIVND (reference sequence). CDR3 sequence reads: CASSLGTPGQATGNTIYF. CDR3 bases: TGTGCCAGTAGTTTAGGGACACCGGGACAGGCAACTGGAAACACCATATATTTT. The variable domain in full, with the rest retrieved from reference TRBV19 and TRBJ1-3, is DGGITQSPKYLFRKEGQNVTLSCEQNLNHDAMYWYRQDPGQGLRLIYYSQIVNDFQKGDIAEGYSVSREKKESFPLTVTSAQKNPTAFYLCASSLGTPGQATGNTIYFGEGSWLTVV.

This chain links TRBV6-6 with TRBJ1-2; a possible D gene is TRBD1 (6 bases). Germline CDR1 and CDR2: MNHNY and SVGAGI (reference sequence). The germline V and J ends were trimmed by 5 bases and 6 bases, with 19 bases remaining between them. CDR3 length: 15 residues. The DNA of the CDR3 is TGTGCCAGCAGTCCGTATGGGGGCATTACGGATGGCTACACCTTC. Residues: CASSPYGGITDGYTF.

The V call is TRBV6-5, the J call TRBJ1-2, with D unresolved. Trimming pared 4 bases from V and 6 bases from J, leaving 18 bases between. The germline gives CDR1 MNHEY, CDR2 SVGAGI. The CDR3 has 15 amino acids. CDR3: CASSSDPAGSHGYTF. CDR3 coding DNA: TGTGCCAGCAGTTCCGACCCAGCAGGTTCGCATGGCTACACCTTC.

This clone appeared a few times. This sequence joins TRBV19 and TRBJ1-2; 10 nucleotides agree with TRBD1. The V gene's germline CDR1 is LNHDA and CDR2 SQIVND (reference sequence). CDR3 length: 17 residues. The J segment lost 4 bases and the V segment lost 1 base, leaving 9 bases of the junction unmatched. The CDR3 reads CASSIATSGQGIYGYTF. In nucleotides, the CDR3 is TGTGCCAGTAGTATAGCCACGTCGGGACAGGGGATCTATGGCTACACCTTC.

CDR3 loop: CASRGGGTPSGANVLTF. The CDR3 DNA is TGTGCCAGTAGGGGGGGCGGAACACCCTCTGGGGCCAACGTCCTGACTTTC. The rearrangement uses TRBV19 and TRBJ2-6; D may correspond to TRBD1 or TRBD2 (6 bases each). V was clipped by 6 bases and J by 0 bases, with 15 bases between them. The CDR3 contains 17 residues. Germline loops: CDR1 LNHDA, CDR2 SQIVND (reference sequence). Variable domain in full (rest from reference TRBV19 and TRBJ2-6): DGGITQSPKYLFRKEGQNVTLSCEQNLNHDAMYWYRQDPGQGLRLIYYSQIVNDFQKGDIAEGYSVSREKKESFPLTVTSAQKNPTAFYLCASRGGGTPSGANVLTFGAGSRLTVL.

The chain links TRBV25-1 to TRBJ1-3; D is undetermined. The V and J ends lost 5 bases and 3 bases respectively, with 11 bases between them. The CDR3 spans 14 residues. Per germline, CDR1 MGHDK and CDR2 SYGVNS. The chain's CDR3 is CASSIPGHGNTIYF. CDR3 in DNA: TGTGCCAGCAGTATCCCAGGTCATGGAAACACCATATATTTT. The full variable domain, completed using reference TRBV25-1 and TRBJ1-3, is EADIYQTPRYLVIGTGKKITLECSQTMGHDKMYWYQQDPGMELHLIHYSYGVNSTEKGDLSSESTVSRIRTEHFPLTLESARPSHTSQYLCASSIPGHGNTIYFGEGSWLTVV.

The V gene is TRBV7-9, the J gene TRBJ2-2, with 12 bases fitting TRBD2. The CDR3 runs to 17 residues. The V gene end was trimmed by 2 bases and the J gene end by 5 bases; junction bases not matched to a gene: 6. The germline gives CDR1 SEHNR, CDR2 FQNEAQ (reference sequence). CDR3 region: CASSLRLAGEGTGELFF. The CDR3 DNA is TGTGCCAGCAGCTTAAGACTAGCGGGAGAGGGGACCGGGGAGCTGTTTTTT.

The V and J genes are TRBV4-3 and TRBJ1-1, with no clear D. This CDR3 has 15 amino acids. Germline V gene lookup returns CDR1 LGHNA and CDR2 YSLEER. The ends were cut back, 6 bases at V and 5 bases at J, with 19 bases in the middle. CDR3 amino acids: CASSQKGWGATEAFF. DNA of the CDR3: TGCGCCAGCAGTCAGAAAGGGTGGGGTGCTACTGAAGCTTTCTTT.

The gene calls are TRBV18 and TRBJ2-3, with D perhaps matching TRBD2 (5 bases). Trimming stripped 1 base from V and 5 bases from J, with 13 bases between. CDR1 and CDR2 from the germline V gene are KGHSH and LQKENI. The CDR3 extends over 15 amino acids. As DNA, the CDR3 is TGTGCCAGCTCACCACGCGAGGGCCTAGTAGATACGCAGTATTTT. Its translation: CASSPREGLVDTQYF.

The rearrangement uses TRBV5-5 and TRBJ1-2; possibly TRBD1 for D (5 bases). This CDR3 region has 14 residues. V was pared by 1 base and J by 5 bases, with 12 bases between. Germline CDR1 and CDR2: SGHKS and YYEKEE (reference sequence). The CDR3 DNA reads TGTGCCAGCAGCTTGCTGGGGGAGGTATATGGCTACACCTTC. This encodes CASSLLGEVYGYTF.

The V gene is TRBV6-6, the J gene TRBJ1-1; tentatively, D is TRBD1 (5 bases). Germline loops: CDR1 MNHNY, CDR2 SVGAGI (reference sequence). V lost 6 bases and J 0 bases, leaving 14 bases between the germline ends. The CDR3 covers 15 residues. The CDR3 spells CASRGLQRMNTEAFF. In DNA, the CDR3 is TGTGCCAGCAGGGGGCTTCAGAGGATGAACACTGAAGCTTTCTTT.

The chain employs TRBV4-1 and TRBJ2-7; 12 nucleotides match TRBD2. The CDR3 sequence is 16 residues long. Germline CDR1 and CDR2: MGHRA and YSYEKL. The V gene end was trimmed by 3 bases and the J gene end by 2 bases; junction bases not matched to a gene: 5. CDR3 coding DNA: TGCGCCAGCAGCCAGGGGGGACTAGCGGGTACCTACGAGCAGTACTTC. It specifies CASSQGGLAGTYEQYF.

This chain uses TRBV5-7 with TRBJ1-6; D call uncertain. TRBV5-7 is an ORF for which the function is uncertain. Trimming took off 2 bases at V and 11 bases at J, with 11 bases between the two ends. CDR3 size: 13 residues. The CDR3 region is CASSLGRWPPLHF. The CDR3 nucleotides read TGTGCCAGCAGCTTAGGACGGTGGCCACCCCTCCACTTT.

The chain employs TRBV25-1 and TRBJ1-2; TRBD1 might be the D (5 bases). In germline, CDR1 is MGHDK, CDR2 SYGVNS. V was pared by 2 bases and J by 3 bases, with 19 bases between. CDR3 size: 17 residues. CDR3 sequence reads: CASSEVHAGSFDYGYTF. CDR3 nucleotides: TGTGCCAGCAGTGAAGTTCACGCAGGGAGCTTTGACTATGGCTACACCTTC.

This chain uses TRBV5-4 with TRBJ1-2, with D possibly matching TRBD1 (5 bases). The CDR3 loop spans 14 amino acids. V lost 3 bases, J lost 6 bases, and 15 bases lay in between. Germline values: CDR1 SGHNT, CDR2 YYREEE (reference sequence). The CDR3 nucleotides are TGTGCCAGCAGCTGGTTCCGGGACGTCGATGGCTACACCTTC. Residues: CASSWFRDVDGYTF.

This clone was detected only a few times. The CDR3 DNA reads TGCGCCATCGCGGGACAGGTGAACACTGAAGCTTTCTTT. Translating it yields CAIAGQVNTEAFF. The chain has TRBV10-2 and TRBJ1-1; 8 bases match TRBD1. Germline V gives CDR1 WSHSY, CDR2 SAAADI. This CDR3 is built from 13 residues. Germline trimming cut 10 bases from V and 0 bases from J; bases unmatched to any gene: 4.